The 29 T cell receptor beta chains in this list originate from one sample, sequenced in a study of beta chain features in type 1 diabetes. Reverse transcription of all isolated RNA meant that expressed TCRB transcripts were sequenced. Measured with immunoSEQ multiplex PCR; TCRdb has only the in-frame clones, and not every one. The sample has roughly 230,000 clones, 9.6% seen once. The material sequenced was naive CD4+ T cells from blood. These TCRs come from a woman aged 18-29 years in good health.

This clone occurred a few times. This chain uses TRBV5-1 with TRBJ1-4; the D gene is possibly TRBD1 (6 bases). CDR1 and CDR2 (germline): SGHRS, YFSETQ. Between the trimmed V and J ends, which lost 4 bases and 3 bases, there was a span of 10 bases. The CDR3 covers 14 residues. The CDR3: CASSRSGANEKLFF. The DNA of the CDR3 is TGCGCCAGCAGCCGCTCAGGGGCTAATGAAAAACTGTTTTTT.

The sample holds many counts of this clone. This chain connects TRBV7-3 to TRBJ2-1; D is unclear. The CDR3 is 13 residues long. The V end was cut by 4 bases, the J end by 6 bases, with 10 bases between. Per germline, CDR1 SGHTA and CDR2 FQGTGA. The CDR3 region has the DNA TGTGCCAGCAGCTCCGGATGGGCCAATGAGCAGTTCTTC. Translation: CASSSGWANEQFF.

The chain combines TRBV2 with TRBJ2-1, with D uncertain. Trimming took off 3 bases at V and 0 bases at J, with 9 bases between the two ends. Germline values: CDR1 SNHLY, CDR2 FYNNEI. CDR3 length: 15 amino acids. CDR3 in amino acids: CASSEQQSSYNEQFF. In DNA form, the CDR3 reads TGTGCCAGCAGTGAGCAACAAAGCTCCTACAATGAGCAGTTCTTC.

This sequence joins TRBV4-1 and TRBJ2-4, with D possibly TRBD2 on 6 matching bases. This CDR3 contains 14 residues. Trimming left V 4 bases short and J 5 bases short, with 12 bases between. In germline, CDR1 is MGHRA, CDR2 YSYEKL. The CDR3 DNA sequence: TGCGCCAGCAGCCTGGGCGGGGCTGAAAACATTCAGTACTTC. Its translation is CASSLGGAENIQYF.

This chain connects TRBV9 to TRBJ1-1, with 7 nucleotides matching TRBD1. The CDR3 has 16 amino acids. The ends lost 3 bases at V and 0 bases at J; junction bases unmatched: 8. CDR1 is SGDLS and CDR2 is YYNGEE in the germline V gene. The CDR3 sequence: CASSAQQGPVNTEAFF. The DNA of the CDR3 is TGTGCCAGCAGCGCTCAACAGGGGCCGGTGAACACTGAAGCTTTCTTT.

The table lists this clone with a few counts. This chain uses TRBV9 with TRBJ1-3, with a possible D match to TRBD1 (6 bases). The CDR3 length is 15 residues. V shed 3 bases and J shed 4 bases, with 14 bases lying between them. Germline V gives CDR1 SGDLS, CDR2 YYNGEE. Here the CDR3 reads CASSAGTGYGNTIYF. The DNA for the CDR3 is TGTGCCAGCAGCGCAGGTACAGGGTACGGAAACACCATATATTTT. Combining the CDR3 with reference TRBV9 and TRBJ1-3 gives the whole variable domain DSGVTQTPKHLITATGQRVTLRCSPRSGDLSVYWYQQSLDQGLQFLIQYYNGEERAKGNILERFSAQQFPDLHSELNLSSLELGDSALYFCASSAGTGYGNTIYFGEGSWLTVV.

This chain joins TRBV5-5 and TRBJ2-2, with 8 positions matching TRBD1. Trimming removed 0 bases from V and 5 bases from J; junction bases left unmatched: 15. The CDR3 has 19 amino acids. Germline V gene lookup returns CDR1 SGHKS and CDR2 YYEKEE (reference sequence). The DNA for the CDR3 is TGTGCCAGCAGCTTGGCCCCCCAGGGGGCGCTTTTTCCTACCGGGGAGCTGTTTTTT. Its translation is CASSLAPQGALFPTGELFF.

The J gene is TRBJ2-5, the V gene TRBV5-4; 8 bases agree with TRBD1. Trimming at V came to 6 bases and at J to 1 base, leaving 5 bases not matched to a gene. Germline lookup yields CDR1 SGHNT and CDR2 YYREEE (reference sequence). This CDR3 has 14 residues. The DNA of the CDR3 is TGTGCCAGCACCACGGGACAGGTCCAAGAGACCCAGTACTTC. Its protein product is CASTTGQVQETQYF.

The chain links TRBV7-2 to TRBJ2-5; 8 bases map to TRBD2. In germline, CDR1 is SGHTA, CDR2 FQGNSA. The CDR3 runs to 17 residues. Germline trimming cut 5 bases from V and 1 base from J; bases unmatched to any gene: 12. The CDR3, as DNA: TGTGCCAGCAGCCTGTGGGGTACGGGAGGGGGCCAAGAGACCCAGTACTTC. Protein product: CASSLWGTGGGQETQYF.

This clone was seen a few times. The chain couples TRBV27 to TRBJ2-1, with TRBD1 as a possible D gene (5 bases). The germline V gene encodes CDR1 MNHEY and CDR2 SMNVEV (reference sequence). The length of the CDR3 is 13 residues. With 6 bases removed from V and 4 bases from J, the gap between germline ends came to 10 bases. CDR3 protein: CASSRPGYNEQFF. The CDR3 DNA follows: TGTGCCAGCAGCCGTCCAGGGTACAATGAGCAGTTCTTC.

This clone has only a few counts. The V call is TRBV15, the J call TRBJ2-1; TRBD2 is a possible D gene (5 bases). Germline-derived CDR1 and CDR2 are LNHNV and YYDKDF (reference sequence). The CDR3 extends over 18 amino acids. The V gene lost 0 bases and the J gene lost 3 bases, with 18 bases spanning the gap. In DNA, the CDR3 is TGTGCCACCAGCAGAGATCCCCCCGGGGAGTTTATCTACAATGAGCAGTTCTTC. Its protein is CATSRDPPGEFIYNEQFF.

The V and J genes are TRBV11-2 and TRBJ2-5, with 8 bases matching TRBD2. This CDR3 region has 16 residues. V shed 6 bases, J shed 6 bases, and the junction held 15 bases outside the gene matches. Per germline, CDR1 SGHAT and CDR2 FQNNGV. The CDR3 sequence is CASRLSYKRETQTQYF. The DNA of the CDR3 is TGTGCCAGCAGGTTGTCGTATAAGCGGGAGACACAGACCCAGTACTTC.

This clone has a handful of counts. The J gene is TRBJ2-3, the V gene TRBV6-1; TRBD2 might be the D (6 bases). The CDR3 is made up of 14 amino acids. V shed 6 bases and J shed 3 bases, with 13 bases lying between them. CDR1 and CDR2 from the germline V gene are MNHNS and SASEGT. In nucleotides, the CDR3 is TGTGCCAGCAGGGAGGGAGAGGGGACAGATACGCAGTATTTT. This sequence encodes CASREGEGTDTQYF.

The CDR3 sequence: CASSGGGRGMETQYF. The CDR3 nucleotides are TGTGCCAGCAGCGGGGGGGGTCGGGGGATGGAGACCCAGTACTTC. This sequence joins TRBV9 and TRBJ2-5; 7 bases align to TRBD2. The CDR3 is 15 residues long. J gave up 5 bases and V 3 bases, and 10 bases lay outside the gene matches. Germline V gene data show CDR1 as SGDLS and CDR2 as YYNGEE. The entire variable domain, with the rest obtained from reference TRBV9 and TRBJ2-5, is as follows: DSGVTQTPKHLITATGQRVTLRCSPRSGDLSVYWYQQSLDQGLQFLIQYYNGEERAKGNILERFSAQQFPDLHSELNLSSLELGDSALYFCASSGGGRGMETQYFGPGTRLLVL.

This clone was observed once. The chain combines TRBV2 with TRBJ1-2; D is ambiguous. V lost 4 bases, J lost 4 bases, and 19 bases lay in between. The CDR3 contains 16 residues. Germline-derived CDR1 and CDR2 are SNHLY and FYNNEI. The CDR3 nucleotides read TGTGCCAGCAGTGTTACCGATCCCGGGGATACCTATGGCTACACCTTC. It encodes CASSVTDPGDTYGYTF.

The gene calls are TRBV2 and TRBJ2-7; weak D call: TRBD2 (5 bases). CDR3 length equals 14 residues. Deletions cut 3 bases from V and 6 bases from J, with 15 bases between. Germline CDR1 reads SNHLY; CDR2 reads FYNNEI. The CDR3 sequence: CASSERVLYGEQYF. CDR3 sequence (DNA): TGTGCCAGCAGTGAGAGGGTCCTGTATGGCGAGCAGTACTTC.

This CDR3 reads CASSVDRGNYGYTF. CDR3 nucleotides: TGTGCCAGCAGCGTAGACAGGGGTAACTATGGCTACACCTTC. The chain is built from TRBV9 and TRBJ1-2; 7 bases fit TRBD1. CDR3 length equals 14 residues. V lost 0 bases and J lost 1; bases outside the gene matches: 0. The germline V gene encodes CDR1 SGDLS and CDR2 YYNGEE.

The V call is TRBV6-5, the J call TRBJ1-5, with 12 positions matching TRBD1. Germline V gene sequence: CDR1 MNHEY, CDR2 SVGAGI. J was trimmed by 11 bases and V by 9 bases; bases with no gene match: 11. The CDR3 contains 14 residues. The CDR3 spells CASGAGTGGNTQHF. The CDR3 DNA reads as TGTGCCAGTGGAGCCGGGACAGGGGGCAATACCCAGCATTTT.

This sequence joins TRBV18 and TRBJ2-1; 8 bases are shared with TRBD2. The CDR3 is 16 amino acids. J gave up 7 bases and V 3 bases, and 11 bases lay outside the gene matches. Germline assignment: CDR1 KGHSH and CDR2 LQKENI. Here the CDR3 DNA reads TGTGCCAGCTCACCTCCGGGACTAGGACGGGGGAATGAGCAGTTCTTC. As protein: CASSPPGLGRGNEQFF.

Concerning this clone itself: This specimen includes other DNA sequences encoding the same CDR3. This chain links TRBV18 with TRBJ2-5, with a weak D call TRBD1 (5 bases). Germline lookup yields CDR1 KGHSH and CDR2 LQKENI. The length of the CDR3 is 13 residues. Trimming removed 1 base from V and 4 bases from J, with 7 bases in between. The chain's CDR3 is CASSPRQGETQYF. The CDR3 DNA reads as TGTGCCAGCTCACCACGCCAGGGAGAGACCCAGTACTTC.

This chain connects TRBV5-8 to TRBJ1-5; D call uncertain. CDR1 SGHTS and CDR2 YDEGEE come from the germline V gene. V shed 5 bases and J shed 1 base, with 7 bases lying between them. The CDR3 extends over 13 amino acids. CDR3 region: CASRRESNQPQHF. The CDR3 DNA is TGTGCCAGCAGGAGGGAAAGCAATCAGCCCCAGCATTTT.

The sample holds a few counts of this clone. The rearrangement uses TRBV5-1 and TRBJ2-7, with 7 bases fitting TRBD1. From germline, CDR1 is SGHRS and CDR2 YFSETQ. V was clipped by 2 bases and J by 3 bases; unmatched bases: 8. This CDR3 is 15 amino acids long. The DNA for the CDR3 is TGCGCCAGCAGCTTATACACGGGACAGAGCTACGAGCAGTACTTC. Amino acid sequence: CASSLYTGQSYEQYF. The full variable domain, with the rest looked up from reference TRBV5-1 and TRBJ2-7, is KAGVTQTPRYLIKTRGQQVTLSCSPISGHRSVSWYQQTPGQGLQFLFEYFSETQRNKGNFPGRFSGRQFSNSRSEMNVSTLELGDSALYLCASSLYTGQSYEQYFGPGTRLTVT.

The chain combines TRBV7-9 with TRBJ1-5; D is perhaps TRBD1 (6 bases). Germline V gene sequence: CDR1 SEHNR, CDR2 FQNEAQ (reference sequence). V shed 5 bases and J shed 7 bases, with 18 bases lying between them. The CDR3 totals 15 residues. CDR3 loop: CASSIEGGLGQPQHF. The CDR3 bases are TGTGCCAGCAGCATCGAGGGGGGGTTGGGCCAGCCCCAGCATTTT.

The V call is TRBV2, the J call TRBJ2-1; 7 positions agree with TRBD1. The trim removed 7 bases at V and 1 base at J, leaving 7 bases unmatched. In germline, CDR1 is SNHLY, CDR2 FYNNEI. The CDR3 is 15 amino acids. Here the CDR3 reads CASTRDSPSYNEQFF. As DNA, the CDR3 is TGTGCCAGCACCCGGGACAGTCCGTCCTACAATGAGCAGTTCTTC.

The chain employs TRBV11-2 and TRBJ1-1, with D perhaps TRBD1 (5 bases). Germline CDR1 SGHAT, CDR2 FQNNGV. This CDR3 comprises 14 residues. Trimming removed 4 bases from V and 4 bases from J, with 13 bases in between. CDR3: CASSSDRQSTEAFF. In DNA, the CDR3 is TGTGCCAGCAGCTCCGACAGACAGAGCACTGAAGCTTTCTTT. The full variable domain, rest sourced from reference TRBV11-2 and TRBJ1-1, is EAGVAQSPRYKIIEKRQSVAFWCNPISGHATLYWYQQILGQGPKLLIQFQNNGVVDDSQLPKDRFSAERLKGVDSTLKIQPAKLEDSAVYLCASSSDRQSTEAFFGQGTRLTVV.

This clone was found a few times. CDR3 nucleotides: TGTGCCAGCAGTAAGCAGGGCCCTGAAGCTTTCTTT. This gives the protein CASSKQGPEAFF. The chain has TRBV6-6 and TRBJ1-1; a possible D gene is TRBD1 (5 bases). Per the germline V gene, CDR1 is MNHNY and CDR2 is SVGAGI (reference sequence). With 5 bases removed from V and 6 bases from J, the gap between germline ends came to 10 bases. The length of the CDR3 is 12 residues.

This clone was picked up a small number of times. This CDR3 reads CASSSSAGTSGSYEQYF. The CDR3 nucleotides are TGTGCCAGCAGCTCAAGCGCCGGGACTAGCGGTTCCTACGAGCAGTACTTC. The chain carries TRBV11-2 and TRBJ2-7, with 11 bases identical to TRBD2. V lost 4 bases and J lost 1; bases outside the gene matches: 9. There are 17 residues in the CDR3. Germline CDR1 reads SGHAT; CDR2 reads FQNNGV.

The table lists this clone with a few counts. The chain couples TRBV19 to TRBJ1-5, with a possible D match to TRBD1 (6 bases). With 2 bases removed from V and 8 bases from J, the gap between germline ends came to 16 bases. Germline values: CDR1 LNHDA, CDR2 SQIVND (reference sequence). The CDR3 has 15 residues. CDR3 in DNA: TGTGCCAGTAGTATATTACAGGGCGGAAGGGAGCCCCAGCATTTT. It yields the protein CASSILQGGREPQHF.

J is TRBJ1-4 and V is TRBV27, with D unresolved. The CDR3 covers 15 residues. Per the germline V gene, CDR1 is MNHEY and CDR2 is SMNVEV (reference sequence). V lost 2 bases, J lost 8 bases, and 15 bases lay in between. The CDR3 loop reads CASSLGSGYGEKLFF. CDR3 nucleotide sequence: TGTGCCAGCAGTTTAGGTTCGGGATACGGGGAAAAACTGTTTTTT.